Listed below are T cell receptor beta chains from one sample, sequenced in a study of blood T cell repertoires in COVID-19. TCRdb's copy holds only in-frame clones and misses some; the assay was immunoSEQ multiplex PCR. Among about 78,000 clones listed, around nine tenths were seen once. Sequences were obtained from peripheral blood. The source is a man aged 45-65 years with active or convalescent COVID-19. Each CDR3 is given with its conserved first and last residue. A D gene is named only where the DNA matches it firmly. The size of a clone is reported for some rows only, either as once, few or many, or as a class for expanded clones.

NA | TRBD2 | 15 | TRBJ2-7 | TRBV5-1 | CASRATSGVSYEQYF | TGCGCCAGCAGGGCTACTAGCGGGGTTTCCTACGAGCAGTACTTC
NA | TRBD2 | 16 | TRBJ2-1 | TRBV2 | CASSDGTSGSYNEQFF | TGTGCCAGCAGCGACGGGACTAGCGGCTCCTACAATGAGCAGTTCTTC
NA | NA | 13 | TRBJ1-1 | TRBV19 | CASSLGGSTEAFF | TGTGCCAGTAGCTTGGGAGGGAGCACTGAAGCTTTCTTT
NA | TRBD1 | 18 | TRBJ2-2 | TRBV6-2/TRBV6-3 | CASSHKTGGELNTGELFF | TGTGCCAGCAGTCACAAGACAGGGGGGGAACTGAACACCGGGGAGCTGTTTTTT
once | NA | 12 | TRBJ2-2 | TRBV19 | CASTLRGSRLFF | TGTGCCAGTACCCTTAGGGGCTCCAGGCTGTTTTTT
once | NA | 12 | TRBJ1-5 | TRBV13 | CASSFRFQPQHF | TGTGCCAGCAGCTTCCGGTTTCAGCCCCAGCATTTT
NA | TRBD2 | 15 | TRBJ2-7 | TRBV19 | CASSPGTSDAYEQYF | TGTGCCAGTAGTCCCGGGACTAGCGACGCCTACGAGCAGTACTTC
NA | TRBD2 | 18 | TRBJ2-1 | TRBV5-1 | CASSPGLAGGSSYNEQFF | TGCGCCAGCAGCCCGGGACTAGCGGGGGGTAGCTCCTACAATGAGCAGTTCTTC
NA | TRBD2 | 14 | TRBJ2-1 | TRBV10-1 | CASSESSGNNEQFF | TGCGCCAGCAGTGAATCTAGCGGAAACAATGAGCAGTTCTTC
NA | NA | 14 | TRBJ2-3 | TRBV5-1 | CASSFPEGTDTQYF | TGCGCCAGCAGCTTTCCGGAGGGCACAGATACGCAGTATTTT
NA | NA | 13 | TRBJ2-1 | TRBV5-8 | CASSSGGGNEQFF | TGTGCCAGCAGCTCCGGGGGAGGCAATGAGCAGTTCTTC
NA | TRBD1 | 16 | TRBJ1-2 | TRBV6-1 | CASSEAVQGANYGYTF | TGTGCCAGCAGTGAAGCCGTCCAGGGGGCTAACTATGGCTACACCTTC
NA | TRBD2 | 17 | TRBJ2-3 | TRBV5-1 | CASSLRGGGAVTDTQYF | TGCGCCAGCAGCTTGAGAGGCGGGGGGGCCGTCACAGATACGCAGTATTTT
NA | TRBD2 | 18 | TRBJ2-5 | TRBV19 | CASSMVASGGKYQETQYF | TGTGCCAGTAGTATGGTGGCTAGCGGGGGGAAGTACCAAGAGACCCAGTACTTC
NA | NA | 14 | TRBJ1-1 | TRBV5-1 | CASTPGAGDTEAFF | TGCGCCAGCACCCCGGGCGCCGGGGACACTGAAGCTTTCTTT
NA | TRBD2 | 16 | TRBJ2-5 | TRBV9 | CASSAGLAGGQETQYF | TGTGCCAGCAGCGCAGGACTAGCGGGGGGACAAGAGACCCAGTACTTC
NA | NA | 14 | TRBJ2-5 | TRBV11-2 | CASSWGTPEETQYF | TGTGCCAGCAGCTGGGGGACTCCAGAAGAGACCCAGTACTTC
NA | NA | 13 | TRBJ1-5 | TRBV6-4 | CASSGQSNQPQHF | TGTGCCAGCAGCGGACAGAGCAATCAGCCCCAGCATTTT
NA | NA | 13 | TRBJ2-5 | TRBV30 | CAWMGRGKETQYF | TGTGCCTGGATGGGAAGGGGAAAAGAGACCCAGTACTTC
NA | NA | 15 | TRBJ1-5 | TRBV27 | CASAPGTNSNQPQHF | TGTGCCAGCGCCCCCGGGACAAATAGCAATCAGCCCCAGCATTTT
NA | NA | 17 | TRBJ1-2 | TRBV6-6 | CASSPPGGGGAWSGYTF | TGTGCCAGCAGTCCCCCGGGCGGGGGGGGCGCTTGGAGTGGCTACACCTTC
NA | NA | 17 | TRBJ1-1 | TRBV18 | CASSLNPPAALNTEAFF | TGTGCCAGCTCACTAAACCCCCCAGCGGCCCTGAACACTGAAGCTTTCTTT
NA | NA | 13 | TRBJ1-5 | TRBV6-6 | CASVGGRNQPQHF | TGTGCCAGCGTCGGGGGACGCAATCAGCCCCAGCATTTT
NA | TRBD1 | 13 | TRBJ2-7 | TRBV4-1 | CASSLDRHYEQYF | TGCGCCAGCAGCCTGGACAGGCATTACGAGCAGTACTTC
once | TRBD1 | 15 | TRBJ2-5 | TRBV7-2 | CASSLGQGAIETQYF | TGTGCCAGCAGCTTGGGACAGGGGGCGATTGAGACCCAGTACTTC
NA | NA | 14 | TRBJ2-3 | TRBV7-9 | CASSLNLAPDTQYF | TGTGCCAGCAGCTTAAATCTAGCTCCAGATACGCAGTATTTT
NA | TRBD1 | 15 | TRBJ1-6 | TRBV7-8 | CASSLVGTVNSPLHF | TGTGCCAGCAGCTTAGTAGGGACAGTCAATTCACCCCTCCACTTT
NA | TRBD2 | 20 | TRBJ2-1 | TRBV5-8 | CASSANRGSGLAGAFNEQFF | TGTGCCAGCAGCGCGAACAGGGGCTCCGGACTAGCGGGGGCCTTCAATGAGCAGTTCTTC
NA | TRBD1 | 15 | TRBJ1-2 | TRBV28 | CASSRPGQGDYGYTF | TGTGCCAGCAGCCGACCGGGACAGGGCGACTATGGCTACACCTTC
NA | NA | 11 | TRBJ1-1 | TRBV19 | CALVSNTEAFF | TGTGCCTTAGTGAGTAACACTGAAGCTTTCTTT
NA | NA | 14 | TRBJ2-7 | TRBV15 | CATSRDGTAYEQYF | TGTGCCACCAGCAGAGATGGCACAGCCTACGAGCAGTACTTC
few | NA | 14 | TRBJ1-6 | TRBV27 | CASRWSSYNSPLHF | TGTGCCAGCAGGTGGAGCTCCTATAATTCACCCCTCCACTTT
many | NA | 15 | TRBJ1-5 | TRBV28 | CASTLDSTDNQPQHF | TGTGCCAGCACCTTAGACAGTACCGACAATCAGCCCCAGCATTTT
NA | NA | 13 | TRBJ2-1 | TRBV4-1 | CASSQAQGHEQFF | TGCGCCAGCAGCCAGGCGCAGGGGCATGAGCAGTTCTTC
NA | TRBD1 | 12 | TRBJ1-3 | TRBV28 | CASSPTGESVYF | TGTGCCAGCAGTCCGACAGGGGAGAGCGTATATTTT
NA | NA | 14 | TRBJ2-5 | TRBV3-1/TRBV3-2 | CASSQALVGETQYF | TGTGCCAGCAGCCAAGCCTTAGTTGGAGAGACCCAGTACTTC
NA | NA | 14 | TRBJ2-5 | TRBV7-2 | CASSSPGSRKTQYF | TGTGCCAGCAGCTCACCGGGAAGCAGGAAGACCCAGTACTTC
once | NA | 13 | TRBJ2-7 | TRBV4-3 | CASSQAGQGEQYF | TGCGCCAGCAGCCAAGCAGGGCAGGGCGAGCAGTACTTC
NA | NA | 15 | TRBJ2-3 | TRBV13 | CASSLTGRSTDTQYF | TGTGCCAGCAGCTTAACGGGGAGAAGCACAGATACGCAGTATTTT
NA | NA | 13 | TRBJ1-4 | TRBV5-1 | CASSFSRDEKLFF | TGCGCCAGCAGCTTTAGCAGGGATGAAAAACTGTTTTTT
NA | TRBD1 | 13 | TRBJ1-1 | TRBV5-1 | CASSSRGLTEAFF | TGCGCCAGCAGCTCCAGGGGGCTAACTGAAGCTTTCTTT
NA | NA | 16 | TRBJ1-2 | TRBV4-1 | CASSQEGGSTKYGYTF | TGCGCCAGCAGCCAAGAAGGAGGGTCCACAAAATATGGCTACACCTTC
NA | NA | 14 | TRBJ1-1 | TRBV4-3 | CASSQLVSSTEAFF | TGCGCCAGCAGCCAATTAGTTTCTAGCACTGAAGCTTTCTTT
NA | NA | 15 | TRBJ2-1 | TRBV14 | CASSQESRTENEQFF | TGTGCCAGCAGCCAAGAGAGTAGGACAGAAAATGAGCAGTTCTTC
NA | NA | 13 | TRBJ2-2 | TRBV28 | CASSFGGGGELFF | TGTGCCAGCAGTTTCGGGGGAGGCGGGGAGCTGTTTTTT
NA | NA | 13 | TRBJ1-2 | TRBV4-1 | CASSQGGLLGYTF | TGCGCCAGCAGCCAAGGAGGGTTGTTGGGCTACACCTTC
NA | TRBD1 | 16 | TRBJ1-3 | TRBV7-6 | CASSIQGELSGNTIYF | TGTGCCAGCAGCATACAGGGGGAACTATCTGGAAACACCATATATTTT
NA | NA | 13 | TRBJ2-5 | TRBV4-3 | CASSQEMRETQYF | TGCGCCAGCAGCCAAGAGATGAGGGAGACCCAGTACTTC
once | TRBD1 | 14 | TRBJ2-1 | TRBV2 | CASTGRGFVGEQFF | TGTGCCAGCACGGGCAGGGGGTTTGTTGGTGAGCAGTTCTTC